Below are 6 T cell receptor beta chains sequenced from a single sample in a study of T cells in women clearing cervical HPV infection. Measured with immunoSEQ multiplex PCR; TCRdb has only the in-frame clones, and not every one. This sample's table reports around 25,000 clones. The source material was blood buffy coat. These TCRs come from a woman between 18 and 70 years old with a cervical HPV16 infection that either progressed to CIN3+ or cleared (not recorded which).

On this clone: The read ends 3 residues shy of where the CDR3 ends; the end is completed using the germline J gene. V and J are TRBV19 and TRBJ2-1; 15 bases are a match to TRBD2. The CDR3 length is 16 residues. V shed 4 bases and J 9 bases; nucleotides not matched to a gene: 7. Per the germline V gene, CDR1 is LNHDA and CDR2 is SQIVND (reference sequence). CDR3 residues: CASSKGLAGGFSEQFF. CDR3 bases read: TGTGCCAGTAGTAAGGGACTAGCGGGGGGTTTTTCTGAG.

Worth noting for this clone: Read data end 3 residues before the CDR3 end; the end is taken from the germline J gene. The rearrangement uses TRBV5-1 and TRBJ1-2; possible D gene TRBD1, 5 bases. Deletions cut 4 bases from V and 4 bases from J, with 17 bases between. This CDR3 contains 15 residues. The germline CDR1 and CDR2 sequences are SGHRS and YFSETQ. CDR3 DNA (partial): TGCGCCAGCAGCCCCTTCGGGGGGGGTGGCTATGGC. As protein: CASSPFGGGGYG. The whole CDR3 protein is CASSPFGGGGYGYTF.

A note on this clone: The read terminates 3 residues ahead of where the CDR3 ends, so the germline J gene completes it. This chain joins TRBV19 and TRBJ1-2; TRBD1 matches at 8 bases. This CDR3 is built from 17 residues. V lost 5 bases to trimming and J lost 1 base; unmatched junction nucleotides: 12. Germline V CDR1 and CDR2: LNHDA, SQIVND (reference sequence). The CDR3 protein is CASSPGQGRDSNYGYTF. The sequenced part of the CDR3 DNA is TGTGCCAGTAGTCCCGGACAGGGTAGAGACAGTAACTATGGC.

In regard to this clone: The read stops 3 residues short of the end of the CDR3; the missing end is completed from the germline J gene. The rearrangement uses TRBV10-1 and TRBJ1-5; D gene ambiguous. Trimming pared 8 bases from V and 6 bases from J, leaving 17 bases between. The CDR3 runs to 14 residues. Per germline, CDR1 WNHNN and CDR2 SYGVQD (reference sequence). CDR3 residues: CASRAQGLGQPQHF. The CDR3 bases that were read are TGCGCCAGCCGCGCTCAAGGGTTGGGTCAGCCC.

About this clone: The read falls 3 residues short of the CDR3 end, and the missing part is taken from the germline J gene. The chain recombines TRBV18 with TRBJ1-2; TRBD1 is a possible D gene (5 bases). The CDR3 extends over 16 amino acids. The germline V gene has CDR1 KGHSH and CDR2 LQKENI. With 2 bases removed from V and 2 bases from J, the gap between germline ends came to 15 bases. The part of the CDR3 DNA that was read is TGTGCCAGCTCACCAGAAGGGGTGAAGGCGAACTATGGC. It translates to CASSPEGVKANYG. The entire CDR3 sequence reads CASSPEGVKANYGYTF.

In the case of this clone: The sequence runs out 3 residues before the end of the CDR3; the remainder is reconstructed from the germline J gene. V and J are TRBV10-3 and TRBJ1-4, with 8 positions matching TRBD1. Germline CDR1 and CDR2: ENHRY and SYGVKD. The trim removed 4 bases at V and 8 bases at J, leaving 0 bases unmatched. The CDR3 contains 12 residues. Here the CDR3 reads CAISGTGEKLFF. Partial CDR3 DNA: TGTGCCATCAGTGGGACAGGGGAAAAA.